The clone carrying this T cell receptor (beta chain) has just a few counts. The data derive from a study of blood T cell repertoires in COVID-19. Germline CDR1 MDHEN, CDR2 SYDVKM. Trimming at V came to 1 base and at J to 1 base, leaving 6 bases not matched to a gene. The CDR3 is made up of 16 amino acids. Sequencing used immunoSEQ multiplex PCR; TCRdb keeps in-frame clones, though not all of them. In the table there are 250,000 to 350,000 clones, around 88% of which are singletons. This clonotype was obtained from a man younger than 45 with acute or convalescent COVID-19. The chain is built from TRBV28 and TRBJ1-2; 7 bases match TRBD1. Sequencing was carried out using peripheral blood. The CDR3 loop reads CASSLFGQEFNYGYTF. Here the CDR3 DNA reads TGTGCCAGCAGTTTATTCGGACAGGAGTTTAACTATGGCTACACCTTC.